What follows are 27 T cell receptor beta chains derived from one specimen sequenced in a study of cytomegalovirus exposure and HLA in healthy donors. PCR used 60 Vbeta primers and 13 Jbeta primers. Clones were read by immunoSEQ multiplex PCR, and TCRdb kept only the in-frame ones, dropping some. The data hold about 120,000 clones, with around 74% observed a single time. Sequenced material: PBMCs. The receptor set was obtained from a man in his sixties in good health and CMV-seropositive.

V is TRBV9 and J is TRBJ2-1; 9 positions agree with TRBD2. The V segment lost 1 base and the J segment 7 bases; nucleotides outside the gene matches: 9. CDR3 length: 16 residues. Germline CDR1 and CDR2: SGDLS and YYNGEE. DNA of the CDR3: TGTGCCAGCAGCGTACAGGGGCGGGAGGGCCTGAATGAGCAGTTCTTC. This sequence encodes CASSVQGREGLNEQFF.

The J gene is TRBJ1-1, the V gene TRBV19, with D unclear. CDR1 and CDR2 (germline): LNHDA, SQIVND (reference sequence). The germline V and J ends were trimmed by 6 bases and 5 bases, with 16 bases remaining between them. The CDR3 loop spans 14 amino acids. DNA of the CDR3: TGTGCCAGTAGGGAACAGACCCGGGAAACTGAAGCTTTCTTT. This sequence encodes CASREQTRETEAFF.

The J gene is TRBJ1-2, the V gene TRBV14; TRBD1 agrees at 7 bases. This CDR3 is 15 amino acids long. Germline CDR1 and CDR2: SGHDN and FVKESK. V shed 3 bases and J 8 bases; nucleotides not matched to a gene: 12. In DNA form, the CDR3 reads TGTGCCAGCAGCCAGTTCGACAGGGAGATGGGAGGCTACACCTTC. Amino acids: CASSQFDREMGGYTF.

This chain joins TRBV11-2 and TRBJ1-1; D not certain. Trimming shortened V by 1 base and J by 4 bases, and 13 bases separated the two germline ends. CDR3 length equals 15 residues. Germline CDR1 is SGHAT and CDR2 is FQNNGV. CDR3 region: CASSLAGMGSTEAFF. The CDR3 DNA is TGTGCCAGCAGCTTAGCGGGGATGGGGAGCACTGAAGCTTTCTTT. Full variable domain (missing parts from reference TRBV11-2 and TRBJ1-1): EAGVAQSPRYKIIEKRQSVAFWCNPISGHATLYWYQQILGQGPKLLIQFQNNGVVDDSQLPKDRFSAERLKGVDSTLKIQPAKLEDSAVYLCASSLAGMGSTEAFFGQGTRLTVV.

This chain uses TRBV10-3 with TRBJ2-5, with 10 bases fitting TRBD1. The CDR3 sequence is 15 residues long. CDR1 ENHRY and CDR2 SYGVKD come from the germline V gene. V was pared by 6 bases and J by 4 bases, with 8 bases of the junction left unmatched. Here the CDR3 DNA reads TGTGCCATCAGAGCCGGGACAGGGGTCCGAGAGACCCAGTACTTC. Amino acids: CAIRAGTGVRETQYF.

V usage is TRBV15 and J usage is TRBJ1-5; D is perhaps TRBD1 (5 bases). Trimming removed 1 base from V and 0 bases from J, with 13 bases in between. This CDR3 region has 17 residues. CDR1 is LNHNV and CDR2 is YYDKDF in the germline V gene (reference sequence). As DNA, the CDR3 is TGTGCCACCAGCAGAGCTCCGGGGGGTTATAGCAATCAGCCCCAGCATTTT. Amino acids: CATSRAPGGYSNQPQHF.

CDR3 region: CASALALDTQYF. The CDR3 coding sequence is TGTGCCTCGGCCCTAGCGTTAGATACGCAGTATTTT. The chain is built from TRBV30 and TRBJ2-3; tentative D call: TRBD2 (6 bases). The germline V gene encodes CDR1 GTSNPN and CDR2 SVGIG (reference sequence). The CDR3 extends over 12 amino acids. Trimming shortened V by 7 bases and J by 5 bases, and 13 bases separated the two germline ends. The complete variable domain, with remaining parts taken from reference TRBV30 and TRBJ2-3, reads SQTIHQWPATLVQPVGSPLSLECTVEGTSNPNLYWYRQAAGRGLQLLFYSVGIGQISSEVPQNLSASRPQDRQFILSSKKLLLSDSGFYLCASALALDTQYFGPGTRLTVL.

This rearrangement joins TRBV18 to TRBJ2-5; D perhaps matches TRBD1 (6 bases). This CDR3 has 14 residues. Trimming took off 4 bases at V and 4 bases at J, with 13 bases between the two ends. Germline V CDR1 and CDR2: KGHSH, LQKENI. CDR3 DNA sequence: TGTGCCAGCTCACAAACAGGGAGTAGAGAGACCCAGTACTTC. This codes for CASSQTGSRETQYF.

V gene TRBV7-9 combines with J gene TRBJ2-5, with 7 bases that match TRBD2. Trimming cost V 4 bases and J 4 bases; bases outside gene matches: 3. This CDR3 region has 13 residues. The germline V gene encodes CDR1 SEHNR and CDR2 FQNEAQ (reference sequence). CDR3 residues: CASSWREGETQYF. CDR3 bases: TGTGCCAGCAGCTGGAGGGAGGGAGAGACCCAGTACTTC.

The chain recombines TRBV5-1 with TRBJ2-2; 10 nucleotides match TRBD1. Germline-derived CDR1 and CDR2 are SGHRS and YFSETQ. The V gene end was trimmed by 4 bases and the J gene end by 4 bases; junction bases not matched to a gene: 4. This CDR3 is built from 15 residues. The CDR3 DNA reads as TGCGCCAGCAGCCCGACAGGGGGCCGCACCGGGGAGCTGTTTTTT. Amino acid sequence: CASSPTGGRTGELFF. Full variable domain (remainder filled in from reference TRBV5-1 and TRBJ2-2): KAGVTQTPRYLIKTRGQQVTLSCSPISGHRSVSWYQQTPGQGLQFLFEYFSETQRNKGNFPGRFSGRQFSNSRSEMNVSTLELGDSALYLCASSPTGGRTGELFFGEGSRLTVL.

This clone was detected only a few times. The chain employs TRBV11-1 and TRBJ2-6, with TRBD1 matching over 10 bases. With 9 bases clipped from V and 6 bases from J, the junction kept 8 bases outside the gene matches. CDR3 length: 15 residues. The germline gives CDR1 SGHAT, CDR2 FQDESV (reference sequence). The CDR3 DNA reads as TGTGCCAGTTGCCGGGGGACAGGGGAGGCCAACGTCCTGACTTTC. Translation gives CASCRGTGEANVLTF.

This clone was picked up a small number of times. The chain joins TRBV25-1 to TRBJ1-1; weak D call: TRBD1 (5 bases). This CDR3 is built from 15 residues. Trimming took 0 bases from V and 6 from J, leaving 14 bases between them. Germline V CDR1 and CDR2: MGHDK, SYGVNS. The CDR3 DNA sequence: TGTGCCAGCAGTGAATACGGGGGAGTGAAGGCTGAAGCTTTCTTT. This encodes CASSEYGGVKAEAFF.

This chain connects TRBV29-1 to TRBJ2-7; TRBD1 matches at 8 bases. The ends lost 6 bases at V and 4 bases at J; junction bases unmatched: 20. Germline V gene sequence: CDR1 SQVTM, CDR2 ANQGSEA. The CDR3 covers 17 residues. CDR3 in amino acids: CSVPRNHGQGGRYEQYF. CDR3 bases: TGCAGCGTACCCAGGAATCATGGACAGGGCGGTCGGTACGAGCAGTACTTC.

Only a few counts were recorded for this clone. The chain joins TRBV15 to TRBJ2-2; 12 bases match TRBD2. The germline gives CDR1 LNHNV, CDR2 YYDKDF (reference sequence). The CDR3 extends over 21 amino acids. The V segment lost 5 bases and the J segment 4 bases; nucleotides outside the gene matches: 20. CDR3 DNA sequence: TGTGCCACCAGCCCCAGCCAGGGTCCGCGAGGACTAGCGGGGTCCACCGGGGAGCTGTTTTTT. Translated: CATSPSQGPRGLAGSTGELFF.

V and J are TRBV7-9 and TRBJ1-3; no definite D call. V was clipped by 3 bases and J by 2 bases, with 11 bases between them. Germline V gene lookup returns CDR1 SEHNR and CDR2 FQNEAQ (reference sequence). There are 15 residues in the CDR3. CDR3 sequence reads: CASSFYTVAGNTIYF. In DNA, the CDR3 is TGTGCCAGCAGCTTCTACACAGTGGCTGGAAACACCATATATTTT.

CDR3 residues: CASSFGGAYEQYF. The CDR3 nucleotides read TGCGCCAGCAGCTTTGGAGGGGCCTACGAGCAGTACTTC. This rearrangement joins TRBV5-1 to TRBJ2-7; weak D call: TRBD2 (6 bases). The CDR3 extends over 13 amino acids. CDR1 is SGHRS and CDR2 is YFSETQ in the germline V gene. With 2 bases removed from V and 2 bases from J, the gap between germline ends came to 8 bases.

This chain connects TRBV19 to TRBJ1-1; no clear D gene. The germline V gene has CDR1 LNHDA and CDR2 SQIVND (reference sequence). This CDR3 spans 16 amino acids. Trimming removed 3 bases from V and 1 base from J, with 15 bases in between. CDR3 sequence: CASSIQNSRGNTEAFF. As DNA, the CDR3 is TGTGCCAGTAGTATTCAGAATTCTCGGGGGAACACTGAAGCTTTCTTT.

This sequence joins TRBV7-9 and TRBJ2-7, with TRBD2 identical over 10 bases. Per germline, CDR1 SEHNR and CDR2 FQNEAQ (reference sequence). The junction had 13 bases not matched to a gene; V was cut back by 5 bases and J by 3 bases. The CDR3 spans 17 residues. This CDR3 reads CASSARRGAGGLYEQYF. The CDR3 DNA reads TGTGCCAGCAGCGCGCGCCGGGGAGCGGGAGGGCTCTACGAGCAGTACTTC.

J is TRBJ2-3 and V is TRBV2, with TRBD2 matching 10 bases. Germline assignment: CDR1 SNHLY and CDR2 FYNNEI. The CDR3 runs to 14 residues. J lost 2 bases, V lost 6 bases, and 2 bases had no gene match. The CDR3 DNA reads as TGTGCCAGCAGGACTAGCGGGCTCACAGATACGCAGTATTTT. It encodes CASRTSGLTDTQYF.

CDR3 coding DNA: TGCAGCGTTGTCGGGACAGGGTTAAATGAGCAGTTCTTC. Protein product: CSVVGTGLNEQFF. J is TRBJ2-1 and V is TRBV29-1; 9 nucleotides line up with TRBD1. The CDR3 is 13 amino acids. After removal of 4 bases from V and 7 bases from J, the junction contained 5 bases not matched to a gene. Germline-derived CDR1 and CDR2 are SQVTM and ANQGSEA.

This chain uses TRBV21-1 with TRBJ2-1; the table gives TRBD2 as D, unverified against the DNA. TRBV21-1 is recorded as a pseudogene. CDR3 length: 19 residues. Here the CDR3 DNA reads TGTGCCAGCAGCAAAGGGGTTAGCGGGGGGACGTACTCCTACAATGAGCAGTTCTTC. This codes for CASSKGVSGGTYSYNEQFF.

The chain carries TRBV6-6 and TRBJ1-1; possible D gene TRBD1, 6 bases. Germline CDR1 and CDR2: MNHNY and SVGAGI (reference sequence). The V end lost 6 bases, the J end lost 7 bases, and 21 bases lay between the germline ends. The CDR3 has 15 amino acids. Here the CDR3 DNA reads TGTGCCAGCAGCCGACAGGCCCCGCACAGGGATGAAGCTTTCTTT. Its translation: CASSRQAPHRDEAFF.

In nucleotides, the CDR3 is TGCGCCAGCAGCTTGGACTTAAATTCACCCCTCCACTTT. It translates to CASSLDLNSPLHF. The chain joins TRBV5-1 to TRBJ1-6, with no clear D. The CDR3 extends over 13 amino acids. V was pared by 0 bases and J by 7 bases, with 5 bases between. Germline CDR1 SGHRS, CDR2 YFSETQ.

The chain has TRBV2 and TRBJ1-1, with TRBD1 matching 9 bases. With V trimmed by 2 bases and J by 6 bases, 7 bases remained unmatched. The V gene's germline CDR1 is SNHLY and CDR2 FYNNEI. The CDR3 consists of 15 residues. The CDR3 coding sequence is TGTGCCAGCAGTGAAAGGGACAGGGCGGGCGCTGAAGCTTTCTTT. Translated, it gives CASSERDRAGAEAFF.

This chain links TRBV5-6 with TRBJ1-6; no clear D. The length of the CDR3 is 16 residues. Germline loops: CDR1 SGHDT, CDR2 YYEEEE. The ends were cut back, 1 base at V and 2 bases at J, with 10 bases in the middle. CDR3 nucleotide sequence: TGTGCCAGCAGCTTGCGGGGAAGGGCCTATAATTCACCCCTCCACTTT. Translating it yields CASSLRGRAYNSPLHF.

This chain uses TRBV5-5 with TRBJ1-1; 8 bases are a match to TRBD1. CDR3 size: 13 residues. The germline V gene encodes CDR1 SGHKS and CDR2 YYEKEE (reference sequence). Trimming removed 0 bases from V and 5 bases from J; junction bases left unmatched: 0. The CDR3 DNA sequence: TGTGCCAGCAGCTTGGGGACAGGGACTGAAGCTTTCTTT. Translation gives CASSLGTGTEAFF.

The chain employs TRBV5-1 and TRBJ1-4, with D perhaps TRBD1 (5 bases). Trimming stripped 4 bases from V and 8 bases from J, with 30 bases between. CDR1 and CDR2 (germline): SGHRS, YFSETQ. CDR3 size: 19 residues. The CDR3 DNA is TGCGCCAGCAGCCTCGGAGACATGAACAGTTGGGGACTCCGAGAAAAACTGTTTTTT. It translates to CASSLGDMNSWGLREKLFF.